These T cell receptor beta chains were read from a single sample in a study of shared clonotypes between healthy human individuals. TCRdb's table, derived via immunoSEQ multiplex PCR, lists solely in-frame clones and lacks some. The sample consists of around 2.1 million clones, roughly 95% of them appearing once. The sequenced sample consisted of naive CD4+ T cells sorted from blood. These receptors all come from a man younger than 35 in good health. Both conserved end residues are part of each CDR3. A D gene is named only where the DNA matches it firmly. Size tells how often a clone was seen (once, few, many) or the class of an expanded clone, and some rows leave it out.

-,TRBV10-3,-,TRBJ1-5,TGTGCCATCAGTGAGTCGACGAGCGGACAGCCCCAGCATTTT,CAISESTSGQPQHF
-,TRBV10-3,once,TRBJ1-6,TGTGCCATCAGTGAGTCTACAGGGTCCTCAGTGACCCTCCACTTT,CAISESTGSSVTLHF
-,TRBV6-1,once,TRBJ1-1,TGTGCCAGCAGTTCAGAGACTGAAGCTTTCTTT,CASSSETEAFF
-,TRBV7-2,once,TRBJ2-7,TGTGCCAGCAGCTTACTTGACGGGACCCAGGGGACAGAGCAGTACTTC,CASSLLDGTQGTEQYF
TRBD1,TRBV6-1,-,TRBJ1-6,TGTGCCAGCAACCGGGACAGGGGACCACCCCTCCACTTT,CASNRDRGPPLHF
-,TRBV4-1,-,TRBJ1-3,TGCGCCAGCAGCTACCCGGGGTTAACTGGAAACACCATATATTTT,CASSYPGLTGNTIYF
TRBD2,TRBV6-5,-,TRBJ2-5,TGTGCCAGCAGTTACTCGACTAGCGGGAGACAAGAGACCCAGTACTTC,CASSYSTSGRQETQYF
TRBD2,TRBV5-1,-,TRBJ2-3,TGCGCCAGCAGCCTCCGGGGACTAGCGGGAGTTTTAGATACGCAGTATTTT,CASSLRGLAGVLDTQYF
-,TRBV5-1,-,TRBJ1-1,TGCGCCAGCAGCTTGGAAGGGGGCACTGAAGCTTTCTTT,CASSLEGGTEAFF
TRBD2,TRBV6-6,once,TRBJ2-1,TGTGCCAGCAGTTCCGAGCGGGAGTACAATGAGCAGTTCTTC,CASSSEREYNEQFF
TRBD2,TRBV10-3,-,TRBJ2-5,TGTGCCATCAGTGAGATCAGCGGGGGGGCGCAGACCCAGTACTTC,CAISEISGGAQTQYF
-,TRBV28,-,TRBJ1-6,TGTGCCAGCAGTAGTGAGGGCGACTCCTATAATTCACCCCTCCACTTT,CASSSEGDSYNSPLHF
-,TRBV20-1,-,TRBJ1-1,TGCAGTGCTAGAGTCGCTGAAGCTTTCTTT,CSARVAEAFF
-,TRBV7-3,-,TRBJ1-3,TGTGCCAGCAGCTTAACAACAGGGCCGGGAAACACCATATATTTT,CASSLTTGPGNTIYF
TRBD2,TRBV2,once,TRBJ2-3,TGTGCCAGCAGTGTAGGGCTAGCGGAGAGCACAGATACGCAGTATTTT,CASSVGLAESTDTQYF
-,TRBV7-9,-,TRBJ2-3,TGTGCCAGCAGCTCCCGGGACGACCTACGAACAGATACGCAGTATTTT,CASSSRDDLRTDTQYF
-,TRBV7-2,-,TRBJ1-6,TGTGCCAGCAGCCCCACCCCGGGCAGAAATAATTCACCCCTCCACTTT,CASSPTPGRNNSPLHF
-,TRBV7-3,-,TRBJ2-5,TGTGCCAGCAGCTCGGTTAGGGGAGAGACCCAGTACTTC,CASSSVRGETQYF
-,TRBV6-5,-,TRBJ1-3,TGTGCCAGCAGGGCGTCCGGCACCAGAAACACCATATATTTT,CASRASGTRNTIYF
TRBD2,TRBV7-2,-,TRBJ2-7,TGTGCCAGCAGCCAGACCGGGACTAGGACTCACGAGCAGTACTTC,CASSQTGTRTHEQYF
TRBD2,TRBV4-1,-,TRBJ2-3,TGCGCCAGCAGTGGGGAGCGGGGACCCGCTAGCACAGATACGCAGTATTTT,CASSGERGPASTDTQYF
-,TRBV9,-,TRBJ1-4,TGTGCCAGCAGCGTAGGCGGGGTTGAGGAAAAACTGTTTTTT,CASSVGGVEEKLFF
-,TRBV5-1,once,TRBJ1-1,TGCGCCAGCAGCCCGGGGCAGGGTGGGGAAGCTTTCTTT,CASSPGQGGEAFF
TRBD1,TRBV10-3,-,TRBJ1-2,TGTGCCATCAGCGCGGACAGGGGGCTCGATAGCTACACCTTC,CAISADRGLDSYTF
-,TRBV18,-,TRBJ1-1,TGTGCCAGCTCACCACCTGCGAGTACTGAAGCTTTCTTT,CASSPPASTEAFF
-,TRBV11-2,once,TRBJ2-7,TGTGCCAGCAGCCCCCGCTTAGGGCAGTCCTACTACGAGCAGTACTTC,CASSPRLGQSYYEQYF
-,TRBV25-1,-,TRBJ2-3,TGTGCCAGCAGTGTTCGTGGGGCCGCCAGCACAGATACGCAGTATTTT,CASSVRGAASTDTQYF
TRBD2,TRBV9,-,TRBJ2-1,TGTGCCAGCAGCGTAGCTACTGGGGGGGGTGAGCAGTTCTTC,CASSVATGGGEQFF
TRBD1,TRBV28,-,TRBJ2-6,TGTGCCAGCAGCTTCGGGACAGCTGGGGCCAACGTCCTGACTTTC,CASSFGTAGANVLTF
-,TRBV5-1,once,TRBJ2-5,TGCGCCAGCAGCCCCCGGGACACTCAAGAGACCCAGTACTTC,CASSPRDTQETQYF
-,TRBV6-1,-,TRBJ2-1,TGTGCCAGCAGCCCGCTTCTCGGGTCAAACAATGAGCAGTTCTTC,CASSPLLGSNNEQFF
TRBD2,TRBV10-1,-,TRBJ2-1,TGCGCCAGCAGTGAGTCGGGACTAGCGGGAACCTACAATGAGCAGTTCTTC,CASSESGLAGTYNEQFF
TRBD1,TRBV7-2,-,TRBJ1-1,TGTGCCAGCAGCCTGATTACAGGGGGCAGTACTGAAGCTTTCTTT,CASSLITGGSTEAFF
TRBD2,TRBV18,-,TRBJ2-5,TGTGCCAGCTCCGGGGGGATCCAAGAGACCCAGTACTTC,CASSGGIQETQYF
-,TRBV10-3,-,TRBJ2-1,TGTGCCATCAGTGAGTCATTGGGAGGCTATGAGCAGTTCTTC,CAISESLGGYEQFF
-,TRBV10-3,-,TRBJ1-4,TGTGCCATCCGGGAAGGAACTAATGAAAAACTGTTTTTT,CAIREGTNEKLFF
-,TRBV27,-,TRBJ1-2,TGTGCCAGCAGTTTATTGGGGGGCGCCTCTAGTGGCTACACCTTC,CASSLLGGASSGYTF
-,TRBV5-6,-,TRBJ1-2,TGTGCCAGCAGCCAGGGGAACTATGGCTACACCTTC,CASSQGNYGYTF
-,TRBV28,-,TRBJ1-5,TGTGCCAGCAAGGGGAGCGGGGAGGAAGGCAATCAGCCCCAGCATTTT,CASKGSGEEGNQPQHF
-,TRBV5-1,-,TRBJ2-5,TGCGCCAGCAGCTCTAGGACTGGGATGGCAGAGACCCAGTACTTC,CASSSRTGMAETQYF
-,TRBV5-1,-,TRBJ1-3,TGCGCCAGCAGCTTGGTGGGTATCACAGGGAAGTCCGGAAACACCATATATTTT,CASSLVGITGKSGNTIYF
-,TRBV2,-,TRBJ1-2,TGTGCCAGCACAGAGAGTTATGGCTACACCTTC,CASTESYGYTF
-,TRBV7-2,once,TRBJ1-2,TGTGCCAGCAGCCCTAGACAGACTCCTAACTATGGCTACACCTTC,CASSPRQTPNYGYTF